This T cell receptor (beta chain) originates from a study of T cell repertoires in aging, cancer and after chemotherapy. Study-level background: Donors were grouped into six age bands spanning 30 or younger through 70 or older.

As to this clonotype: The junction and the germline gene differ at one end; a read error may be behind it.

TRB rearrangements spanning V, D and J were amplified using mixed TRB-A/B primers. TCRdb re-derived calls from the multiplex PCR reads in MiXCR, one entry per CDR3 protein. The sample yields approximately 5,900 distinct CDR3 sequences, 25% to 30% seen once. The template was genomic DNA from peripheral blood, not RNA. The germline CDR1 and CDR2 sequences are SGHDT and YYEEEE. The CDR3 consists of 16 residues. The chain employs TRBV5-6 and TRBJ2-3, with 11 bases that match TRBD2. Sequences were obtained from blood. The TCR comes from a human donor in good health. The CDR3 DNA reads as TGCGCCAGCAGCCCGAGGGGACTAGCGGGCACAGATACGCAGTATTTT. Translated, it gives CASSPRGLAGTDTQYF.